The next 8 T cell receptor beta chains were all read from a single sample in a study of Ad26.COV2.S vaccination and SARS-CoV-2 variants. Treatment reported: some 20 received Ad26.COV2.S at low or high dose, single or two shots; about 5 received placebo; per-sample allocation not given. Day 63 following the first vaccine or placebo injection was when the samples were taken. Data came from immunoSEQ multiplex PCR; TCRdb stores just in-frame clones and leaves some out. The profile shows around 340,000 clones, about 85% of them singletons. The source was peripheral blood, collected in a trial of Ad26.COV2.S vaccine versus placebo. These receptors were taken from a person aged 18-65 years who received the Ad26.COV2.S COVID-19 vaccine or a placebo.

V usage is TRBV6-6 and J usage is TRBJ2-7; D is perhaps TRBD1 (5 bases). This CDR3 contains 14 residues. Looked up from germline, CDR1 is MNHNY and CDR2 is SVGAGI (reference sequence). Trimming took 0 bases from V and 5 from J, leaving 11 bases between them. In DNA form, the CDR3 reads TGTGCCAGCAGTTACTCTAGGGGATGGAACGAGCAGTACTTC. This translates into CASSYSRGWNEQYF.

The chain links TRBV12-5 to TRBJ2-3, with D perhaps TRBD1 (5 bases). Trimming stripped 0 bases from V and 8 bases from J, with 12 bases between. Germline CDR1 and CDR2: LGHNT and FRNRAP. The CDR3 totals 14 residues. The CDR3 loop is CASGLVGTGATQYF. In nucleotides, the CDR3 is TGTGCTAGTGGTTTGGTGGGCACAGGTGCTACGCAGTATTTT. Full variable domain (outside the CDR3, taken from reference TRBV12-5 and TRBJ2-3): DARVTQTPRHKVTEMGQEVTMRCQPILGHNTVFWYRQTMMQGLELLAYFRNRAPLDDSGMPKDRFSAEMPDATLATLKIQPSEPRDSAVYFCASGLVGTGATQYFGPGTRLTVL.

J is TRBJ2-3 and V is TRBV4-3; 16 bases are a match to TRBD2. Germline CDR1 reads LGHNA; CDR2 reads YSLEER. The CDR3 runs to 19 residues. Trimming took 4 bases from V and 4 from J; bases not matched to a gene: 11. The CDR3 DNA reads TGCGCCAGCAGCCCGGGGACTAGCGGGGGGGCCCTAGGTCCAGATACGCAGTATTTT. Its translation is CASSPGTSGGALGPDTQYF.

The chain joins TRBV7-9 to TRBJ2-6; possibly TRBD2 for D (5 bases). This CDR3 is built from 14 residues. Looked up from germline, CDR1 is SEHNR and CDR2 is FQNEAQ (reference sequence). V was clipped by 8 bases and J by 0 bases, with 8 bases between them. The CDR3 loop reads CASSDYSGANVLTF. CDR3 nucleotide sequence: TGTGCCAGCTCTGACTACTCTGGGGCCAACGTCCTGACTTTC.

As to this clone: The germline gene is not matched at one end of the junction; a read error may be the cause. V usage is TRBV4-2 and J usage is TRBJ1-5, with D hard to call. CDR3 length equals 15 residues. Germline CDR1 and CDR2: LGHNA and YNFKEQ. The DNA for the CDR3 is TGTGCCAGCAGTCAAGATCCGTATAGCAATCAGCCCCAGCATTTT. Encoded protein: CASSQDPYSNQPQHF.

This CDR3 reads CASSLLAGLSYNEQFF. CDR3 bases: TGTGCCAGCAGTTTGCTAGCGGGGCTCTCCTACAATGAGCAGTTCTTC. The chain combines TRBV6-2 or TRBV6-3 with TRBJ2-1; 9 bases are a match to TRBD2. V was clipped by 4 bases and J by 0 bases; unmatched bases: 4. Germline lookup yields CDR1 MNHEY and CDR2 SVGEGT. The CDR3 runs 16 residues.

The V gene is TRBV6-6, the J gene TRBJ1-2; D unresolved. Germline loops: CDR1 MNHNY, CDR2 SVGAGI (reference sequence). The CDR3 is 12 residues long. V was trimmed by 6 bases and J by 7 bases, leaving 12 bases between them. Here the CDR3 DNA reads TGTGCCAGCAGAGACGGCTCAGGTGGCTACACCTTC. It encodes CASRDGSGGYTF.

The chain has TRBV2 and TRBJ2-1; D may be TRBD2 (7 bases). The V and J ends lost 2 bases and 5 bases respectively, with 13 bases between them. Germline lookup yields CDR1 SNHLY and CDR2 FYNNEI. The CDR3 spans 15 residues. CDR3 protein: CASSESRGANNEQFF. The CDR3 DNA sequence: TGTGCCAGCAGTGAATCCCGGGGGGCTAACAATGAGCAGTTCTTC. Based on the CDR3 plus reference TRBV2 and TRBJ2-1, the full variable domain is EPEVTQTPSHQVTQMGQEVILRCVPISNHLYFYWYRQILGQKVEFLVSFYNNEISEKSEIFDDQFSVERPDGSNFTLKIRSTKLEDSAMYFCASSESRGANNEQFFGPGTRLTVL.